This TCR beta chain was sequenced in a study of T cell repertoires in cytomegalovirus infection. Study-level background: Evidence of both CMV infection and a matching HLA type came from public TCR beta signatures. Study-level points and caveats: Identification of carriers of CMV plus the relevant HLA was performed using cumulative public TCR beta family frequency. There were HLA-C-restricted CMV-specific TCR beta clonotypes dominating the ex vivo response.

V gave up 5 bases and J gave up 5 bases; unmatched junction bases: 7. The CDR3 is made up of 14 amino acids. Germline V gene data show CDR1 as SEHNR and CDR2 as FQNEAQ (reference sequence). Comments on this clonotype: The target antigen is unknown.

Using its own MiXCR run on the reads, TCRdb lists one record per CDR3 protein. This table holds roughly 500,000 distinct CDR3 sequences, about 11% found once. The origin of this receptor is a human donor in good health (CMV status not recorded). Some clones in this sample may be carry-over from other donors' samples. This sequence joins TRBV7-9 and TRBJ2-5; 8 bases match TRBD1. Specimen: PBMCs. CDR3 in amino acids: CASSPTDRVETQYF. Here the CDR3 DNA reads TGTGCCAGCAGCCCTACGGACAGGGTGGAGACCCAGTACTTC.